This entry features one T cell receptor beta chain sequence. What antigen it recognizes has not been identified. The sample holds no much larger clone one base away, and base qualities are not on file. Libraries were made using the immunoSEQ multiplex PCR assay. Using reverse primers that targeted J gene segments together with forward primers that targeted V gene segments, the TR loci were amplified in a multiplexed PCR. The Illumina HiSeq System was used to sequence the amplified CDR3 regions. The study's own analysis went as follows. A nearest-neighbour algorithm merged closely related reads to remove PCR and sequencing errors and collapse data into unique sequences. Each repertoire was summarised by clonality and by T cell density, with T cell density defined as TR molecules per amount of genomic DNA input. Public TRs were defined as CDR3 amino acid sequences in at least 80% of unsorted samples, then tested for differential abundance between coeliac and control samples. Every lamina propria sample was checked against a list of some 220 published gliadin-specific TRB sequences. Differences in clonality and density between disease groups were tested by Kruskal-Wallis tests, followed by Dunn post-tests. The source is immuneACCESS, and TCRdb retained only in-frame sequences with V and J called. Part of the clones is not carried over; for the studies checked, unresolved V genes explain less than half of this, and the remainder is unexplained. That table furnishes V, J and clone size, whereas the DNA furnished D and trimming. Present in this sample are several thousand clones, roughly 60% of which were seen just once. Of the sample, more than 15% is held by the ten largest clones.

V and J are truncated by 3 bases and 3 bases respectively, leaving an intervening sequence of 8 bases. CDR1 and CDR2 (LNHDA, SQIVND) derive from the germline V gene (reference sequence). The CDR3 contains 14 residues, cysteine and phenylalanine counted. The read is trimmed to its CDR3 DNA, 42 bases read in frame from base 1. Aliquots of approximately 460,000 cells were frozen in DMSO/FBS in liquid nitrogen, and a single aliquot per fraction was used for sequencing. Every one of the 30 study patients had an endoscopy and a small intestinal biopsy. Lamina propria cells were released by collagenase digestion of the biopsy tissue left over after intraepithelial cell isolation. Genomic DNA was extracted from frozen unsorted cell fractions using the Qiagen DNeasy blood extraction kit. This entry comes from a study of coeliac disease (dated by TCRdb to the early 2020s). Background on the whole study: Coeliac patients were categorised as having newly diagnosed active disease, refractory coeliac disease type I, or disease controlled by a gluten-free diet. Next-generation sequencing of rearranged TRB and TRG CDR3 regions was used on small intestinal lymphocyte fractions taken from coeliac and non-coeliac patients. High-resolution HLA typing was unavailable, so biased TRBV7-2 usage was queried as a proof of principle. A total of some 30 patients took part in the full study: 22 had serologically confirmed coeliac disease and 8 were controls with non-small intestinal disorders. Samples from roughly 27 subjects were successfully TRB sequenced, and these included 20 to 25 paired samples of bulk unsorted intraepithelial and lamina propria cells. The aim was to characterise TR repertoires of small intestinal T cells in active, refractory type I and gluten-free-diet-treated coeliac disease.

Study-wide conclusions, independent of this receptor: In the authors' view, the approach was unsuitable for unbiased detection of gliadin-specific T cells, since gliadin-specific T cells are scarce and rarely shared between patients. The separation of intraepithelial from lamina propria cells did not yield high-purity fractions, so cross-contamination between compartments was possible. Published gliadin-specific TRB sequences were detected in about 45% of the 18 coeliac lamina propria samples but in only 1 of 6 controls. TRB repertoires were found to be largely private, with most amino acid sequences unique to one sample, and no significant difference in V-gene usage was found between disease groups. TRB and TRG repertoires of active coeliac intraepithelial and lamina propria samples showed lower clonality than controls, suggesting recruitment of diverse T cells.

Sequencing was done on a sample of lymphocytes from the gut lamina propria. The cell subset or site label for this specimen denotes: lamina propria cell (LPC) fraction of small intestinal biopsy. This chain joins TRBV19 to TRBJ1-4, with a tentative D gene TRBD1 over 6 matching bases. This clonotype was obtained from a man in his fifties or sixties with celiac disease on a gluten-free diet. The CDR3 corresponds to CASSIGGPNEKLFF. The DNA is as follows: TGTGCCAGTAGTATTGGGGGCCCTAATGAAAAACTGTTTTTT. The entire variable domain, with the stretches around the CDR3 drawn from the reference TRBV19 and TRBJ1-4 proteins, is DGGITQSPKYLFRKEGQNVTLSCEQNLNHDAMYWYRQDPGQGLRLIYYSQIVNDFQKGDIAEGYSVSREKKESFPLTVTSAQKNPTAFYLCASSIGGPNEKLFFGSGTQLSVL.